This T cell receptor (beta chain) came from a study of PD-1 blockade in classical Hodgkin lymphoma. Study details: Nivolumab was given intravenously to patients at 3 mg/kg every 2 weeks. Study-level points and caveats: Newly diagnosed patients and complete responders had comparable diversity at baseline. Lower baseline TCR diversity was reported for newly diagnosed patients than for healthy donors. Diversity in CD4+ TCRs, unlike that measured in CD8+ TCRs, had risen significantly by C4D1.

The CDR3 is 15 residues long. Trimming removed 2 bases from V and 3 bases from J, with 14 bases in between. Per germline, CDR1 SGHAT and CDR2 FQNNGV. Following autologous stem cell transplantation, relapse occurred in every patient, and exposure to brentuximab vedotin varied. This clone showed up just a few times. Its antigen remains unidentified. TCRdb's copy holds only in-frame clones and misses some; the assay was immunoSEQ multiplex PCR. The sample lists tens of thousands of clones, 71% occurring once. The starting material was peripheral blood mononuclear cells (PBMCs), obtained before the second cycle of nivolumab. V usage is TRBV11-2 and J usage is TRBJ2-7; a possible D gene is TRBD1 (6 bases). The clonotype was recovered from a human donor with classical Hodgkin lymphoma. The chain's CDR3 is CASSLSSQGYYEQYF. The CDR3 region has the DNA TGTGCCAGCAGCTTAAGCTCACAGGGATACTACGAGCAGTACTTC.